The clone carrying this T cell receptor beta chain was counted a few times. The investigators reverse transcribed all of the isolated RNA, so they sequenced expressed TCRB transcripts. Sequenced by immunoSEQ multiplex PCR; TCRdb stores in-frame clones only, minus some. The table lists 130,000 or so clones, nearly 9.5% of them singletons. The entry originates in a study of beta chain features in type 1 diabetes. Germline trimming cut 4 bases from V and 0 bases from J; bases unmatched to any gene: 2. The germline V gene encodes CDR1 SGHTA and CDR2 FQGNSA. The CDR3 length is 17 residues. The clonotype originates from a man in his late teens or twenties in good health. The genes are TRBV7-2 and TRBJ2-5; TRBD2 aligns across 16 bases. The sequencing input was central memory CD4+ T cells from blood. CDR3 in DNA: TGTGCCAGCAGCTCGGGACTAGCGGGGGGGTACCAAGAGACCCAGTACTTC. Amino acids: CASSSGLAGGYQETQYF.